This T cell receptor (beta chain) comes out of a study of PD-1 blockade in classical Hodgkin lymphoma. Sample time point: cycle 4 day 1 (C4D1), after more than five weeks of nivolumab. Each patient's relapse followed autologous stem cell transplantation, and brentuximab vedotin exposure varied. In its sample, this clone was seen a few times. TCRdb keeps only in-frame clones here, not all; method: immunoSEQ multiplex PCR. The table shows just over 20,000 clones, with around 79% occurring only once. The CDR3 is made up of 14 amino acids. Trimming stripped 3 bases from V and 5 bases from J, with 13 bases between. Germline CDR1 and CDR2: SGHVS and FQNEAQ.

J is TRBJ1-1 and V is TRBV7-8; D is uncertain. Sequencing used peripheral blood mononuclear cells (PBMCs), obtained before the fourth cycle of nivolumab. The clonotype originates from a human donor with classical Hodgkin lymphoma. The CDR3 region has the DNA TGTGCCAGCAGCTTTAACTCGAGAATTACTGAAGCTTTCTTT. This sequence encodes CASSFNSRITEAFF.